A selection of T cell receptor beta chains follows, all from one sample in a study of CD8 T cells in ankylosing spondylitis. TCRdb used MiXCR to reprocess the 5' RACE reads, holding one entry per CDR3 protein. Of around 140,000 distinct CDR3 sequences listed, 15% to 20% were seen once; the top ten hold about 33%. Sequencing was carried out using blood, either unsorted or a sorted T cell fraction (not recorded which). The receptor set was obtained from a male donor with ankylosing spondylitis. CDR3s include the opening cysteine and the closing phenylalanine or tryptophan. A D gene is named only where the DNA matches it firmly. Where a row states a size, it is once, few, many or the class of an expanded clone; other rows omit it.

clone_size,v_call,j_call,d_call,cdr3_aa,cdr3_nt
few,TRBV20-1,TRBJ2-3,.,CSGRGRVWTDTQYF,TGCAGTGGTCGGGGTAGGGTCTGGACAGATACGCAGTATTTT
few,TRBV9,TRBJ2-7,TRBD1,CASSDGTGVYEQYF,TGTGCCAGCAGCGACGGGACAGGGGTCTACGAGCAGTACTTC
few,TRBV9,TRBJ2-3,.,CASSPRWEHTQYF,TGTGCCAGCAGCCCCAGGTGGGAACATACGCAGTATTTT
.,TRBV2,TRBJ2-3,TRBD2,CASSESSSGLADTGTDTQYF,TGTGCCAGCAGTGAGAGTTCGTCGGGACTAGCGGATACTGGCACAGATACGCAGTATTTT
few,TRBV12-3/TRBV12-4,TRBJ1-4,TRBD1,CASSWTGWSDEKLFF,TGTGCCAGCAGTTGGACAGGGTGGAGTGATGAAAAACTGTTTTTT
few,TRBV7-2,TRBJ2-7,TRBD2,CASSEGLAGYEQYF,TGTGCCAGCAGCGAGGGACTAGCCGGCTACGAGCAGTACTTC
.,TRBV28,TRBJ1-1,.,CASSFGSEAFF,TGTGCCAGCAGTTTCGGATCGGAAGCTTTCTTT
.,TRBV20-1,TRBJ2-5,.,CSARELEETQYF,TGCAGTGCTAGAGAGTTAGAAGAGACCCAGTACTTC
.,TRBV20-1,TRBJ2-7,TRBD2,CSARGRTSGDPYEQYF,TGCAGTGCTAGAGGTCGGACTAGCGGTGACCCTTACGAGCAGTACTTC
.,TRBV13,TRBJ1-6,.,CASSLDSGGHSPLHF,TGTGCCAGCAGCTTAGACTCCGGGGGACATTCACCCCTCCACTTT
many,TRBV4-1,TRBJ2-1,.,CASSQGDNEQFF,TGCGCCAGCAGCCAAGGAGACAATGAGCAGTTCTTC
many,TRBV6-2/TRBV6-3,TRBJ1-5,.,CASSWTPNQPQHF,TGTGCCAGCAGTTGGACGCCCAATCAGCCCCAGCATTTT
few,TRBV7-8,TRBJ1-4,.,CASSLRGSVETNEKLFF,TGTGCCAGCAGCTTGAGGGGATCAGTAGAAACTAATGAAAAACTGTTTTTT
.,TRBV29-1,TRBJ1-2,.,CSVVHRDGYTF,TGCAGCGTAGTACACAGGGATGGCTACACCTTC
.,TRBV5-1,TRBJ1-2,.,CASSLARTAGGYTF,TGCGCCAGCAGCTTGGCCCGGACAGCCGGTGGCTACACCTTC
few,TRBV6-1,TRBJ2-7,TRBD1,CASSEFGTAYEQYF,TGTGCCAGCAGTGAATTCGGGACAGCCTACGAGCAGTACTTC
.,TRBV5-1,TRBJ2-1,TRBD2,CASSFTGGNYNEQFF,TGCGCCAGCAGCTTTACGGGAGGGAACTACAATGAGCAGTTCTTC
few,TRBV28,TRBJ2-7,TRBD2,CASTHLAGGEQYF,TGTGCCAGCACCCATCTAGCGGGAGGCGAGCAGTACTTC
few,TRBV28,TRBJ2-2,.,CASSWKGGGPRELFF,TGTGCCAGCAGTTGGAAGGGGGGAGGGCCTCGGGAGCTGTTTTTT
few,TRBV29-1,TRBJ2-4,TRBD2,CSEGGVTSGIAKNIQYF,TGCAGCGAAGGGGGGGTTACTAGCGGGATAGCCAAAAACATTCAGTACTTC
few,TRBV20-1,TRBJ2-7,.,CSARGQNSYEQYF,TGCAGTGCTAGAGGACAGAACTCCTACGAGCAGTACTTC
few,TRBV29-1,TRBJ2-1,TRBD2,CSVEQKGLAGGGEQFF,TGCAGCGTTGAACAGAAGGGGCTAGCGGGAGGTGGTGAGCAGTTCTTC
few,TRBV4-2,TRBJ2-7,TRBD1,CASSQEDRGPYEQYF,TGTGCCAGCAGCCAGGAGGACAGGGGACCCTACGAGCAGTACTTC
.,TRBV5-1,TRBJ2-2,.,CASSLGQDYTGELFF,TGCGCCAGCAGCTTGGGCCAGGACTACACCGGGGAGCTGTTTTTT
.,TRBV5-1,TRBJ2-1,TRBD2,CASSRDASGSSYNEQFF,TGCGCCAGCAGCCGAGATGCTAGCGGTTCATCCTACAATGAGCAGTTCTTC
many,TRBV14,TRBJ2-1,.,CASSQPGDEQFF,TGTGCCAGCAGCCAACCCGGGGATGAGCAGTTCTTC
.,TRBV4-1,TRBJ2-1,.,CASSSGGFSYNEQFF,TGCGCCAGCAGCTCAGGAGGGTTCTCCTACAATGAGCAGTTCTTC
.,TRBV28,TRBJ2-7,TRBD2,CASSGGVGLAVYEQYF,TGTGCCAGCAGTGGGGGGGTGGGACTAGCGGTTTACGAGCAGTACTTC
.,TRBV7-2,TRBJ2-2,.,CASSLGWDTGELFF,TGTGCCAGCAGCTTAGGGTGGGACACCGGGGAGCTGTTTTTT
few,TRBV27,TRBJ1-6,.,CASSSGTIYNSPLHF,TGTGCCAGCAGTTCAGGGACAATTTATAATTCACCCCTCCACTTT
.,TRBV19,TRBJ2-7,.,CASSITKNNEQYF,TGTGCCAGTAGTATAACGAAAAACAACGAGCAGTACTTC
few,TRBV28,TRBJ2-7,TRBD1,CASQTGEYYEQYF,TGTGCCAGTCAGACAGGGGAATACTACGAGCAGTACTTC
.,TRBV7-8,TRBJ2-1,.,CASSLVATPSYNEQFF,TGTGCCAGCAGCTTAGTAGCTACCCCCTCCTACAATGAGCAGTTCTTC
many,TRBV25-1,TRBJ2-1,.,CASSESRYNEQFF,TGTGCCAGCAGTGAATCCCGGTACAATGAGCAGTTCTTC
many,TRBV6-2/TRBV6-3,TRBJ2-1,.,CASSYSVDRGQFF,TGTGCCAGCAGTTACTCTGTGGACAGAGGCCAGTTCTTC
few,TRBV15,TRBJ1-4,.,CATSNRNTQGNEKLFF,TGTGCCACCAGCAATCGGAACACCCAGGGCAATGAAAAACTGTTTTTT